Listed here is a single T cell receptor beta chain. Its antigen is undetermined. CDR3 length: 15 residues. V gave up 6 bases and J gave up 4 bases, with 16 bases separating them. Germline V gene sequence: CDR1 MNHNY, CDR2 SVGAGI (reference sequence). The data are from a study of radiation and T cells in renal cell carcinoma. Study in general: Nephrectomy followed 15 Gy stereotactic body radiation by 4 weeks. Study-level results: Without pretreatment biopsies, baseline tumor clonotype presence was undetermined. In blood, top tumor clones expanded by 2 weeks, shrinking by 4.

Documented time point: baseline pretreatment blood. Documented treatment: 15 Gy SBRT to primary tumor, nephrectomy 4 weeks later. Radiation-treated patients gave blood at baseline, week 2 and week 4. Profiling relied on immunoSEQ multiplex PCR, and the TCRdb table lists in-frame clones only, not all of them. The sample includes 150,000 or so clones, about 88% of them seen just once. Here the sequenced sample was blood, taken from a patient whose treatment included radiotherapy and nephrectomy. This chain links TRBV6-6 with TRBJ1-3; D might be TRBD1 (6 bases). This sequence was found in a woman between 65 and 79 years old with renal cell carcinoma. CDR3 DNA sequence: TGTGCCAGCAGCCGCAGGGGCCGTTCGGGAAACACCATATATTTT. Its translation: CASSRRGRSGNTIYF.